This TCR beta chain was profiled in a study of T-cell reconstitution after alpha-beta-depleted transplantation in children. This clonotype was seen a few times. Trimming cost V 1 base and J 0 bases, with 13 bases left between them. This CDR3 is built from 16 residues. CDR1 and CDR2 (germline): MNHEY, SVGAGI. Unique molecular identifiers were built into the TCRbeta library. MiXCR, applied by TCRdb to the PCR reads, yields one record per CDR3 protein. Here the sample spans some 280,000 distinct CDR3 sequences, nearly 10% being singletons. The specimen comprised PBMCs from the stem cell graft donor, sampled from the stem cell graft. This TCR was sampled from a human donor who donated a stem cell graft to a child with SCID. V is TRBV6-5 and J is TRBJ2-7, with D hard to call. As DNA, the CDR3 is TGTGCCAGCAGTTACTACGCCCGGACGGACTCCTACGAGCAGTACTTC. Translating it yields CASSYYARTDSYEQYF.